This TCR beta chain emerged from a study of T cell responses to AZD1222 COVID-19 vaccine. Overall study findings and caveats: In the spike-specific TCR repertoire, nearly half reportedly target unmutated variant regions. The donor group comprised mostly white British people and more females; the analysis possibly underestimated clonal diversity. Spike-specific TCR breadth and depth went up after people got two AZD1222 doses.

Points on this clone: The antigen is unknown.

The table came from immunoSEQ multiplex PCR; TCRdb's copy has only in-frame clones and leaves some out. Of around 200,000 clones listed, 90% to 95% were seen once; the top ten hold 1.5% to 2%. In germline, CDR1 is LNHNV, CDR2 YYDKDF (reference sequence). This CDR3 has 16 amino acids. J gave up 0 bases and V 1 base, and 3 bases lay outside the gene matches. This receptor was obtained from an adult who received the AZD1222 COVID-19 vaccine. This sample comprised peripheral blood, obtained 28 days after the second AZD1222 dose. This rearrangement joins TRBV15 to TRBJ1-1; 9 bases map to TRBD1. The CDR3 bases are TGTGCCACCAGCAGAGGGACAGGGGTTATGAACACTGAAGCTTTCTTT. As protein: CATSRGTGVMNTEAFF.